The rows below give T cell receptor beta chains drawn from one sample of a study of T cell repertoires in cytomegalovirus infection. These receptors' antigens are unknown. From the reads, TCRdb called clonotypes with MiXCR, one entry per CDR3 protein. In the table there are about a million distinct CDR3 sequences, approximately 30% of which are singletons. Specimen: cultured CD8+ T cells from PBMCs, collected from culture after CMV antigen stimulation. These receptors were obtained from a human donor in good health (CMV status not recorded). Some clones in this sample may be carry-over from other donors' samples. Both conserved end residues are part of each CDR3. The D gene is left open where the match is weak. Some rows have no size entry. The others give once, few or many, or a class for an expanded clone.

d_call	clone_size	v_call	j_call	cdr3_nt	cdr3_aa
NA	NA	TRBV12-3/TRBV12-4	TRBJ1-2	TGTGCCAGCACCTATGTGGCAGGGCGGACTTACACCTTC	CASTYVAGRTYTF
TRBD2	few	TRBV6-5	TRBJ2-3	TGTGCCAGCAGAATCGCCGGGACTAGCGTAAATACGCAGTATTTT	CASRIAGTSVNTQYF
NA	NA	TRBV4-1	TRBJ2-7	TGCGCCAGCAGCCAAGGGGGGTATTTATCATACGAGCAGTACTTC	CASSQGGYLSYEQYF
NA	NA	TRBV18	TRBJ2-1	TGTGCCAGCTCTCCGCGAGGAGCCGAGAGCTCCTACAATGAGCAGTTCTTC	CASSPRGAESSYNEQFF
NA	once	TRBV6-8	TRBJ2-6	TGTGCCAGCAGTCACCCACAGGGTATGGGCTCTGGGGCCAACGTCCTGACTTTC	CASSHPQGMGSGANVLTF
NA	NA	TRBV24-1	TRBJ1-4	TGTGCCACCAGTGAACAGGACAGCAATGAAAAACTGTTTTTT	CATSEQDSNEKLFF
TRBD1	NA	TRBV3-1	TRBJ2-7	TGTGCCAGCAGCTCTCGGACAGGGATATTCTACGAGCAGTACTTC	CASSSRTGIFYEQYF
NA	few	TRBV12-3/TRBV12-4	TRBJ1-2	TGTGCCAGCAGTTCCGGGCTCAACTTAGGCTACACCTTC	CASSSGLNLGYTF
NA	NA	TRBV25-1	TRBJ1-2	TGTGCCAGCCACGCAGGGCTCTATGGCTACACCTTC	CASHAGLYGYTF
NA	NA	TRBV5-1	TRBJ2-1	TGCGTCAGCAGCCATGCGAGCAATGAGCAGTTCTTC	CVSSHASNEQFF
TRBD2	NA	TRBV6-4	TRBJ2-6	TGTGCCAGCAGTGACTTAGCGGGGGGGCCGCTCGGGGCCAACGTCCTGACTTTC	CASSDLAGGPLGANVLTF
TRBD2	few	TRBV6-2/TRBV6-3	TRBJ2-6	TGTGCCAGCAGTTACTCGCCTTTTACAGCTAGCGGGGGGGCTTCTGGGGCCAACGTCCTGACTTTC	CASSYSPFTASGGASGANVLTF
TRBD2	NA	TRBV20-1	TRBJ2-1	TGCAGTGCTAGAAATCGGGGGGACAATGAGCAGTTCTTC	CSARNRGDNEQFF
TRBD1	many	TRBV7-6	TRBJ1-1	TGTGCCAGCAGCGAACAGGGGGCGTACACTGAAGCTTTCTTT	CASSEQGAYTEAFF
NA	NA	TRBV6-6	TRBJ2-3	TGTGCCAGCAGTTACTCGATTGTTGGCACAGATACGCAGTATTTT	CASSYSIVGTDTQYF
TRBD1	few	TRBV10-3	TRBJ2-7	TGTGCCATCAGTGAGTCCTCCGGGACAGGGAGGTCCTACGAGCAGTACTTC	CAISESSGTGRSYEQYF
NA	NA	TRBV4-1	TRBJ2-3	TGCGCCAGCAGCCAAGAACCCCAAGGGACATCCGGAGATACGCAGTATTTT	CASSQEPQGTSGDTQYF
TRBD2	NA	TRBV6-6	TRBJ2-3	TGTGCCAGCAGTTCCCCAGGACTAGCGGGAGAATATACGCAGTATTTT	CASSSPGLAGEYTQYF
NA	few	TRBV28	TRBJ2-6	TGTGCCAGCAGCCACTCGGGGGGGGCCAACGTCCTGACTTTC	CASSHSGGANVLTF
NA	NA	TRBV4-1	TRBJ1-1	TGCGCCAGCAGCCAAGAGGTTACTACTGAAGCTTTCTTT	CASSQEVTTEAFF
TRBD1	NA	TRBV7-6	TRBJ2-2	TGTGCCAGCAGCTTACAGGGGGCGTTCGGGGAGCTGTTTTTT	CASSLQGAFGELFF
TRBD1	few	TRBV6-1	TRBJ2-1	TGTGCCAGCAGTTGGACAGGGTCCAGTAGCAATGAGCAGTTCTTC	CASSWTGSSSNEQFF
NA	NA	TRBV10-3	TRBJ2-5	TGTGCCATCAGTGAGCCCGACAAGAGTCAAGAGACCCAGTACTTC	CAISEPDKSQETQYF
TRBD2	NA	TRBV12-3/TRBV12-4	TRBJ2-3	TGTGCCAGCAGTCCGTCTAGCGGGGGACCCCTAAGAACAGATACGCAGTATTTT	CASSPSSGGPLRTDTQYF
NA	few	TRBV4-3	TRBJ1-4	TGCGCCAGCAGCCAAGAAATCTGGGGTGGGAATGAAAAACTGTTTTTT	CASSQEIWGGNEKLFF
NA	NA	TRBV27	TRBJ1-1	TGTGCCAGCAGTTTCGGGATCGGGAACACTGAAGCTTTCTTT	CASSFGIGNTEAFF
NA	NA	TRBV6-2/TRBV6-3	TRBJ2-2	TGTGCCAGCAGTTACAACCCCGGCAGGGTCGACGGGGAGCTGTTTTTT	CASSYNPGRVDGELFF
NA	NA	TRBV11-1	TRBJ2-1	TGTGCCAGCAGCTCGTGGGGCTCCTACAATGAGCAGTTCTTC	CASSSWGSYNEQFF
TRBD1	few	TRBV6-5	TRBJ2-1	TGTGCCAGCAGCACCGGGACAGGTAGCAATGAGCAGTTCTTC	CASSTGTGSNEQFF
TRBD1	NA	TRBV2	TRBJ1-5	TGTGCCAGCAGTGAACCATACAGGGGCAATCAGTCCCAGCATTTT	CASSEPYRGNQSQHF
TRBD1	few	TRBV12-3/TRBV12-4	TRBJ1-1	TGTGCCAGCAGTGGGGGACAGGGGGACACTGAAGCTTTCTTT	CASSGGQGDTEAFF
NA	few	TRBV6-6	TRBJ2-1	TGTGCCAGCAGTTCAACAGCGGTGCACTCCTACAATGAGCAGTTCTTC	CASSSTAVHSYNEQFF
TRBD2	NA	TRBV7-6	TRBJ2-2	TGTGCCAGCAGCCCCGGGGGGGGGGCAAGCACCGGGGAGCTGTTTTTT	CASSPGGGASTGELFF
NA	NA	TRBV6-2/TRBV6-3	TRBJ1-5	TGTGCCAGCAGCATTGACAGGCCGAATAGCAATCAGCCCCAGCATTTT	CASSIDRPNSNQPQHF
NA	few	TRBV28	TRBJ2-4	TGTGCCAGCAGTTTACACCGGGGCGGACGAAACATTCAGTACTTC	CASSLHRGGRNIQYF
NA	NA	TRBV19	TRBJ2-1	TGTGCCAGTAGTATTCATCGGGTCTCGGACTATTCCTACAATGAGCAGTTCTTC	CASSIHRVSDYSYNEQFF
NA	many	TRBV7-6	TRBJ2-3	TGTGCCAGCAGCTTAGCATGGGCGGGGAGGTTCACAGATACGCAGTATTTT	CASSLAWAGRFTDTQYF
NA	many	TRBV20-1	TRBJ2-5	TGCAGTGCTTCGTCAGGGCTCCAAGAGACCCAGTACTTC	CSASSGLQETQYF
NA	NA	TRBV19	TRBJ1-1	TGTGTCAGTACCACCATCCTAGTCATGAACACTGAAGCTTTCTTT	CVSTTILVMNTEAFF
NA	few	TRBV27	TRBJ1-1	TGTGCCAGCAGTTTCAATGGGGACACTGAAGCTTTCTTT	CASSFNGDTEAFF
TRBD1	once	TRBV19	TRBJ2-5	TGTGCCAGTAGTAACCGGGACAGGGCAGAGACCCAGTACTTC	CASSNRDRAETQYF
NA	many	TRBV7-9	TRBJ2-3	TGTGCCAGCAGCTTAGCGGGGGTCCTCACAGATACGCAGTATTTT	CASSLAGVLTDTQYF
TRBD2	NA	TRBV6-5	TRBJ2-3	TGTGCCAGCAGTTCCCAAGCGGGGGGGCCGACAGATACGCAGTATTTT	CASSSQAGGPTDTQYF
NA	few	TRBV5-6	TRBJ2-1	TGTGCCAGCAGCTCTTACAGTAATGAGCAGTTCTTC	CASSSYSNEQFF
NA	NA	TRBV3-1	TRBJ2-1	TGTGCCAGCAGCCAAGATCAGGGTGCCAATGAGCAGTTCTTC	CASSQDQGANEQFF
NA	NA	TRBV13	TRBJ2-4	TGTGCCAGCAGCTTAGGCCGAACTACCAAAAACATTCAGTACTTC	CASSLGRTTKNIQYF
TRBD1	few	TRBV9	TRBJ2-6	TGTGCCAGCAAAACGAGGGACAGGGGGCTGGAAGGGGCCAACGTCCTGACTTTC	CASKTRDRGLEGANVLTF
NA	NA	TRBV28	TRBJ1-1	TGTGCCAGCAGTTTATTCGGGAGTGGCCACACTGAAGCTTTCTTT	CASSLFGSGHTEAFF
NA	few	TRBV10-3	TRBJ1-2	TGTGCCATCAGTGAGACCCTGGCAGACTACTATGGCTACACCTTC	CAISETLADYYGYTF
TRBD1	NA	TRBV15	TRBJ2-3	TGTGCCACCAGCAGGGGACAGGGGGCCGAAACAGATACGCAGTATTTT	CATSRGQGAETDTQYF
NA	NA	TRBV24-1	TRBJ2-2	TGTGCCACCAGTGATCTACTGCCCGAGGAGCTGTTTTTT	CATSDLLPEELFF
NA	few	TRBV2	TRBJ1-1	TGTGCCAGCACTACGTACACTGAAGCTTTCTTT	CASTTYTEAFF
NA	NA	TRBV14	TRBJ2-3	TGTGCCAGCAGCCAAGAATTGGGGCCGTCCACAGATACGCAGTATTTT	CASSQELGPSTDTQYF
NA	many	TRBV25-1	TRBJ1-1	TGTGCCAGCAAAAGCTATGTCTTGGACACTGAAGCTTTCTTT	CASKSYVLDTEAFF